These 29 T cell receptor beta chains were all obtained from the same sample, sequenced in a study of blood T cell repertoires in COVID-19. Sequencing used immunoSEQ multiplex PCR; TCRdb keeps in-frame clones, though not all of them. The table shows some 150,000 clones, with about 84% occurring only once. The sample taken for sequencing was peripheral blood. These receptors were obtained from a man between 60 and 75 years old with active or convalescent COVID-19.

J is TRBJ2-7 and V is TRBV6-2 or TRBV6-3, with D possibly matching TRBD2 (6 bases). The ends were cut back, 0 bases at V and 3 bases at J, with 9 bases in the middle. CDR1 MNHEY and CDR2 SVGEGT come from the germline V gene. CDR3 length: 14 residues. For the CDR3, the DNA is TGTGCCAGCAGTTACTCTCCCGGGAGCTACGAGCAGTACTTC. It specifies CASSYSPGSYEQYF.

This clone appeared many times. The rearrangement links TRBV2 to TRBJ2-7; 9 bases are shared with TRBD2. The trim removed 8 bases at V and 0 bases at J, leaving 5 bases unmatched. CDR3 size: 14 residues. Germline CDR1 SNHLY, CDR2 FYNNEI. The CDR3 loop is CASGSGSLSYEQYF. CDR3 coding DNA: TGTGCCAGCGGTAGCGGGAGTCTCTCCTACGAGCAGTACTTC.

This clone was observed once. The chain employs TRBV29-1 and TRBJ2-7; TRBD1 matches 7 bases. This CDR3 region has 13 residues. The ends lost 5 bases at V and 3 bases at J; junction bases unmatched: 7. Germline V gene sequence: CDR1 SQVTM, CDR2 ANQGSEA. Written as DNA, the CDR3 is TGCAGCGTTTTTTACAGGGGCAGCTACGAGCAGTACTTC. Translation gives CSVFYRGSYEQYF.

Concerning this clone: The same CDR3 is also encoded by other DNA sequences in this sample. V usage is TRBV12-5 and J usage is TRBJ2-6; D not resolved. There are 13 residues in the CDR3. Per the germline V gene, CDR1 is LGHNT and CDR2 is FRNRAP. V lost 6 bases to trimming and J lost 1 base, with 4 bases between them. CDR3 amino acids: CASGSSGANVLTF. The CDR3 nucleotides read TGTGCTAGTGGCTCTTCTGGGGCCAACGTCCTGACTTTC.

The rearrangement uses TRBV25-1 and TRBJ2-6, with 7 bases identical to TRBD2. Trimming at V came to 5 bases and at J to 0 bases, leaving 7 bases not matched to a gene. The CDR3 spans 17 residues. The germline CDR1 and CDR2 sequences are MGHDK and SYGVNS. The CDR3 DNA reads TGTGCCAGCAGTTTGCGAGCGGGGAGCTCTGGGGCCAACGTCCTGACTTTC. Amino acid sequence: CASSLRAGSSGANVLTF.

The gene calls are TRBV3-1 (or the pseudogene TRBV3-2) and TRBJ2-3; D gene unclear. The germline gives CDR1 LGHDT, CDR2 YNNKEL (reference sequence). Deletions cut 1 base from V and 5 bases from J, with 7 bases between. The CDR3 consists of 13 residues. CDR3 loop: CASSQALRDTQYF. In DNA, the CDR3 is TGTGCCAGCAGCCAAGCCCTGAGAGATACGCAGTATTTT.

The CDR3 nucleotides are TGTGCCACCAGTGATTTAAGCAACACCGGGGAGCTGTTTTTT. Translated: CATSDLSNTGELFF. V usage is TRBV24-1 and J usage is TRBJ2-2; D is uncertain. With 1 base removed from V and 2 bases from J, the gap between germline ends came to 4 bases. Germline V CDR1 and CDR2: KGHDR, SFDVKD. The CDR3 loop spans 14 amino acids.

This clone occurred a few times. The V gene is TRBV4-1, the J gene TRBJ2-2, with D possibly TRBD2 on 6 matching bases. CDR1 and CDR2 from the germline V gene are MGHRA and YSYEKL. This CDR3 contains 15 residues. Trimming left V 1 base short and J 11 bases short, with 17 bases between. CDR3 nucleotide sequence: TGCGCCAGCAGCCAAGTAATTAGCGTAGCGGTAGAGCTGTTTTTT. Amino acid sequence: CASSQVISVAVELFF.

V is TRBV24-1 and J is TRBJ2-7; 9 bases are shared with TRBD1. This CDR3 contains 16 residues. Germline CDR1 and CDR2: KGHDR and SFDVKD. Unmatched junction bases numbered 5, after V lost 2 bases and J lost 1 base. As DNA, the CDR3 is TGTGCCACCAGTGATTCATCGACAGGGGGATCCTACGAGCAGTACTTC. Translated: CATSDSSTGGSYEQYF.

The chain recombines TRBV10-3 with TRBJ1-5; D call uncertain. Trimming stripped 8 bases from V and 0 bases from J, with 11 bases between. Germline-derived CDR1 and CDR2 are ENHRY and SYGVKD. The CDR3 runs to 14 residues. The CDR3 region is CAILNGYSNQPQHF. CDR3 in DNA: TGTGCCATCCTGAACGGTTATAGCAATCAGCCCCAGCATTTT.

V is TRBV12-3 or TRBV12-4 and J is TRBJ1-1; tentative D call: TRBD1 (5 bases). This CDR3 has 13 amino acids. Between the trimmed V and J ends, which lost 7 bases and 3 bases, there was a span of 12 bases. The CDR3, as DNA: TGTGCCAGCACCACCTGGGGGGACACTGAAGCTTTCTTT. Residues: CASTTWGDTEAFF.

The gene calls are TRBV18 and TRBJ2-3, with a tentative D call TRBD2 (5 bases). This CDR3 has 15 residues. With 2 bases removed from V and 2 bases from J, the gap between germline ends came to 11 bases. The germline V gene has CDR1 KGHSH and CDR2 LQKENI. The CDR3 DNA follows: TGTGCCAGCTCACCATCTAGCAGTGTCACAGATACGCAGTATTTT. This sequence encodes CASSPSSSVTDTQYF.

This chain connects TRBV6-1 to TRBJ1-1; D gene ambiguous. Germline CDR1 and CDR2: MNHNS and SASEGT. Trimming removed 3 bases at V and 0 bases at J, with 11 bases between. CDR3 size: 15 residues. The CDR3 spells CASSDPWHMNTEAFF. The CDR3 nucleotides are TGTGCCAGCAGTGACCCATGGCACATGAACACTGAAGCTTTCTTT.

V usage is TRBV2 and J usage is TRBJ1-2; 8 positions agree with TRBD1. With 10 bases clipped from V and 4 bases from J, the junction kept 11 bases outside the gene matches. The V gene's germline CDR1 is SNHLY and CDR2 FYNNEI. The CDR3 runs to 14 residues. CDR3 residues: CAILLPGGGYGYTF. The CDR3 nucleotides read TGTGCCATCCTCTTACCAGGGGGCGGCTATGGCTACACCTTC.

The V call is TRBV9, the J call TRBJ1-1, with D maybe TRBD1 (6 bases). Trimming removed 6 bases from V and 1 base from J, with 10 bases in between. Germline CDR1 reads SGDLS; CDR2 reads YYNGEE. This CDR3 is built from 13 residues. CDR3: CASTKGQNTEAFF. The CDR3 region has the DNA TGTGCCAGCACCAAGGGACAGAACACTGAAGCTTTCTTT.

The gene calls are TRBV6-2 or TRBV6-3 and TRBJ2-4, with 7 positions matching TRBD1. Germline trimming cut 5 bases from V and 0 bases from J; bases unmatched to any gene: 1. CDR1 and CDR2 from the germline V gene are MNHEY and SVGEGT. CDR3 length: 14 residues. The CDR3, as DNA: TGTGCCAGCAGTACAGGGGAAGCCAAAAACATTCAGTACTTC. This gives the protein CASSTGEAKNIQYF.

The chain joins TRBV24-1 to TRBJ2-2; TRBD2 is a possible D gene (5 bases). The CDR3 runs 15 residues. The V gene lost 0 bases and the J gene lost 5 bases, with 9 bases spanning the gap. The V gene's germline CDR1 is KGHDR and CDR2 SFDVKD. The CDR3 spells CATSDLEGKTGELFF. DNA for the CDR3: TGTGCCACCAGTGATTTGGAGGGAAAGACCGGGGAGCTGTTTTTT.

The V call is TRBV18, the J call TRBJ1-6; 7 bases match TRBD1. V shed 1 base and J 10 bases; nucleotides not matched to a gene: 10. This CDR3 contains 16 residues. CDR1 is KGHSH, CDR2 LQKENI, per germline. CDR3 nucleotide sequence: TGTGCCAGCTCACCACTACCCCTGGCAGGGGGGTCACCCCTCCACTTT. Its protein is CASSPLPLAGGSPLHF. Filled out from reference TRBV18 and TRBJ1-6, the complete variable domain reads NAGVMQNPRHLVRRRGQEARLRCSPMKGHSHVYWYRQLPEEGLKFMVYLQKENIIDESGMPKERFSAEFPKEGPSILRIQQVVRGDSAAYFCASSPLPLAGGSPLHFGNGTRLTVT.

The V and J genes are TRBV28 and TRBJ2-1; 14 bases are a match to TRBD2. V lost 2 bases and J lost 5; bases outside the gene matches: 2. Germline CDR1 is MDHEN and CDR2 is SYDVKM. This CDR3 contains 16 residues. CDR3 loop: CASSLQGLAGDNEQFF. The CDR3 DNA reads as TGTGCCAGCAGTTTACAGGGACTAGCGGGAGACAATGAGCAGTTCTTC.

This rearrangement joins TRBV4-2 to TRBJ2-2; D perhaps matches TRBD2 (8 bases). The CDR3 covers 17 residues. Trimming took off 4 bases at V and 4 bases at J, with 19 bases between the two ends. Germline V gives CDR1 LGHNA, CDR2 YNFKEQ. The CDR3 coding sequence is TGTGCCAGCAGCCTAGGACTAGCAGGGGGACGCACCGGGGAGCTGTTTTTT. It encodes CASSLGLAGGRTGELFF.

V is TRBV12-3 or TRBV12-4 and J is TRBJ1-5, with a tentative D call TRBD1 (6 bases). Trimming took 6 bases from V and 9 from J, leaving 15 bases between them. This CDR3 has 13 amino acids. CDR3 in amino acids: CASSPTGNPPQHF. The CDR3 coding sequence is TGTGCCAGCAGCCCTACAGGGAACCCGCCCCAGCATTTT.

This chain joins TRBV7-8 and TRBJ1-3; D is unclear. V was pared by 1 base and J by 4 bases, with 14 bases between. The CDR3 is 16 amino acids. The germline V gene has CDR1 SGHVS and CDR2 FQNEAQ. The CDR3 here is CASSLVPARRGNTIYF. The CDR3 DNA reads as TGTGCCAGCAGCTTAGTACCAGCGCGTCGGGGAAACACCATATATTTT.

This clone was counted only a few times. The V gene is TRBV2, the J gene TRBJ2-3; D might be TRBD2 (6 bases). CDR3 length: 13 residues. Germline CDR1 and CDR2: SNHLY and FYNNEI. V lost 4 bases and J 5 bases, leaving 10 bases between the germline ends. The CDR3 protein is CASSAGVEDTQYF. CDR3 DNA: TGTGCCAGCAGTGCGGGAGTAGAAGATACGCAGTATTTT.

Remarks on this clone: Other DNA sequences in the same sample also yield this CDR3. The chain employs TRBV3-1 (or the pseudogene TRBV3-2) and TRBJ2-7; 9 bases are shared with TRBD2. Germline CDR1 reads LGHDT; CDR2 reads YNNKEL (reference sequence). V shed 4 bases, J shed 4 bases, and the junction held 2 bases outside the gene matches. There are 13 residues in the CDR3. The CDR3 nucleotides are TGTGCCAGCAGCCGGACTAGCGCGTACGAGCAGTACTTC. Protein: CASSRTSAYEQYF.

This clone was counted once. This chain connects TRBV5-1 to TRBJ2-7; possibly TRBD2 for D (5 bases). Trimming stripped 0 bases from V and 7 bases from J, with 8 bases between. The CDR3 has 12 amino acids. The germline CDR1 and CDR2 sequences are SGHRS and YFSETQ. The CDR3 DNA reads as TGCGCCAGCAGCTTGGCTCGGGAAGAGCAGTACTTC. Translating it yields CASSLAREEQYF.

In its sample, this clone was seen once. The CDR3 spells CASTTGTEAFF. In nucleotides, the CDR3 is TGTGCCAGTACTACGGGGACTGAAGCTTTCTTT. V is TRBV28 and J is TRBJ1-1; D not resolved. V was pared by 9 bases and J by 5 bases, with 10 bases between. In germline, CDR1 is MDHEN, CDR2 SYDVKM. This CDR3 contains 11 residues.

The chain is built from TRBV28 and TRBJ2-2, with 9 nucleotides matching TRBD1. The CDR3 has 17 amino acids. The V segment lost 6 bases and the J segment 9 bases; nucleotides outside the gene matches: 17. Germline V lookup: CDR1 MDHEN, CDR2 SYDVKM. CDR3 nucleotides: TGTGCCAGCAGAGCACTCGACAGGGGGGAAAGAGGTTGGGAGCTGTTTTTT. This gives the protein CASRALDRGERGWELFF.

The CDR3 bases are TGCGCCAGCAGCCCCGGGACAGGGAATCAGCCCCAGCATTTT. As protein: CASSPGTGNQPQHF. The J gene is TRBJ1-5, the V gene TRBV5-1; TRBD1 aligns across 9 bases. CDR1 is SGHRS, CDR2 YFSETQ, per germline. This CDR3 spans 14 amino acids. Unmatched junction bases numbered 3, after V lost 4 bases and J lost 4 bases.

The chain recombines TRBV6-5 with TRBJ1-6, with 8 bases fitting TRBD1. CDR3 length equals 15 residues. Germline trimming cut 7 bases from V and 6 bases from J; bases unmatched to any gene: 8. Germline V gene lookup returns CDR1 MNHEY and CDR2 SVGAGI. The CDR3 reads CASKTQGATNSPLHF. For the CDR3, the DNA is TGTGCCAGCAAGACTCAGGGGGCCACTAATTCACCCCTCCACTTT.